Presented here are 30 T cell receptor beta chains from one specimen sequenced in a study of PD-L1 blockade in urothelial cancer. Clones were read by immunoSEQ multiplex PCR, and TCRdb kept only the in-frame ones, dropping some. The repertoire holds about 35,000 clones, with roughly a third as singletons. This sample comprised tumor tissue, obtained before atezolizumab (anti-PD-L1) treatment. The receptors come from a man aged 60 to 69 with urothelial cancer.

The CDR3 reads CASSQGQGMDGYTF. In DNA, the CDR3 is TGCGCCAGCAGCCAGGGACAGGGGATGGATGGCTACACCTTC. This chain connects TRBV5-1 to TRBJ1-2; TRBD1 agrees at 10 bases. CDR1 SGHRS and CDR2 YFSETQ come from the germline V gene. After removal of 4 bases from V and 6 bases from J, the junction contained 6 bases not matched to a gene. This CDR3 is built from 14 residues.

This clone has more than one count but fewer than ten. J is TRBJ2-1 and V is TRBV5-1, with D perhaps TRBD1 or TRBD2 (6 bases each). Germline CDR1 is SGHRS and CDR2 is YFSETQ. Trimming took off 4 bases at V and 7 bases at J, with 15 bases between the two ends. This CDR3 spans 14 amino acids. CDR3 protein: CASSVDGGLNEQFF. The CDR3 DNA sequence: TGCGCCAGCAGCGTTGACGGGGGCCTTAATGAGCAGTTCTTC.

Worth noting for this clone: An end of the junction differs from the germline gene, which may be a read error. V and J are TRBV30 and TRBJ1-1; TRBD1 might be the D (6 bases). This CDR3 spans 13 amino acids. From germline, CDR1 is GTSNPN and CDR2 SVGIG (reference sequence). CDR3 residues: CAGRGGRNTEAFF. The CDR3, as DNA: TGTGCCGGGAGGGGGGGAAGGAACACTGAAGCTTTCTTT.

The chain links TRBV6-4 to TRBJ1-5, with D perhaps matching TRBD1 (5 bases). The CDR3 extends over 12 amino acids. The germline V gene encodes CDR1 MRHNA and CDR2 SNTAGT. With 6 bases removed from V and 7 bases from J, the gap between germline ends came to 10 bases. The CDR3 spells CASSPGAQPQHF. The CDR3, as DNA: TGTGCCAGCAGCCCCGGGGCCCAGCCCCAGCATTTT.

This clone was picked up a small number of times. CDR3 DNA: TGTGCCAGCAGGAGCAGCACAGATACGCAGTATTTT. It is translated as CASRSSTDTQYF. The J gene is TRBJ2-3, the V gene TRBV6-8, with D unclear. The germline V gene has CDR1 MNHGY and CDR2 SAAAGT. The V and J ends lost 6 bases and 0 bases respectively, with 4 bases between them. There are 12 residues in the CDR3.

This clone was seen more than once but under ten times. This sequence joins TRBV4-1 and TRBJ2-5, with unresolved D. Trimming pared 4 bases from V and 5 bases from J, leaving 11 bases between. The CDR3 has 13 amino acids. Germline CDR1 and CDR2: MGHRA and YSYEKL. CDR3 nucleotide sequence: TGCGCCAGCAGCCCGGATTCCAGGGAGACCCAGTACTTC. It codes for CASSPDSRETQYF.

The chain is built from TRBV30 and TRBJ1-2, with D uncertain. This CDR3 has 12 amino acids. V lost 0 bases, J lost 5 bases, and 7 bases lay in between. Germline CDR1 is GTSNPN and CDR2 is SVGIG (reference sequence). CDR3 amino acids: CAWSVTDYGYTF. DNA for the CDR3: TGTGCCTGGAGTGTAACGGATTATGGCTACACCTTC. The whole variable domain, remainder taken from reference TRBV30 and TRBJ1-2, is SQTIHQWPATLVQPVGSPLSLECTVEGTSNPNLYWYRQAAGRGLQLLFYSVGIGQISSEVPQNLSASRPQDRQFILSSKKLLLSDSGFYLCAWSVTDYGYTFGSGTRLTVV.

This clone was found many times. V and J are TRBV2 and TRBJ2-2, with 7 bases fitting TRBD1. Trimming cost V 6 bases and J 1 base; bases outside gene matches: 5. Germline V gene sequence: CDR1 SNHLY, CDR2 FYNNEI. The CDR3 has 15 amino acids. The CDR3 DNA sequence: TGTGCCAGCAGCTTCCGACAGGGGAACACCGGGGAGCTGTTTTTT. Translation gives CASSFRQGNTGELFF.

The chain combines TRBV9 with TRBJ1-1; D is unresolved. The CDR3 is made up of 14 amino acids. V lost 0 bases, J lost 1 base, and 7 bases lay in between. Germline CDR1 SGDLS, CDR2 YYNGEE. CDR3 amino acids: CASSVEAANTEAFF. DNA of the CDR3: TGTGCCAGCAGCGTAGAGGCAGCGAACACTGAAGCTTTCTTT. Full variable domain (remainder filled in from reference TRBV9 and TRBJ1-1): DSGVTQTPKHLITATGQRVTLRCSPRSGDLSVYWYQQSLDQGLQFLIQYYNGEERAKGNILERFSAQQFPDLHSELNLSSLELGDSALYFCASSVEAANTEAFFGQGTRLTVV.

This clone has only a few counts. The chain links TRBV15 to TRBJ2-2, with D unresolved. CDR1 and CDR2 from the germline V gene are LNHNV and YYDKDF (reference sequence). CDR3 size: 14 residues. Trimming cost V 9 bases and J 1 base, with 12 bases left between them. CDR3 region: CATAAAWNTGELFF. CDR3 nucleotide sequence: TGTGCCACTGCGGCGGCCTGGAACACCGGGGAGCTGTTTTTT.

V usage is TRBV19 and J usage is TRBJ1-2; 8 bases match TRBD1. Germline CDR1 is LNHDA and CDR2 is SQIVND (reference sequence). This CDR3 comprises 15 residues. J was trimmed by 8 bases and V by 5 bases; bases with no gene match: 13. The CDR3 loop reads CASSHRGIHLQGYTF. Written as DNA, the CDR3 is TGTGCCAGTAGTCACAGGGGGATCCATCTACAAGGCTACACCTTC. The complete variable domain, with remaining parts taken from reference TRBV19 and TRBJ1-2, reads DGGITQSPKYLFRKEGQNVTLSCEQNLNHDAMYWYRQDPGQGLRLIYYSQIVNDFQKGDIAEGYSVSREKKESFPLTVTSAQKNPTAFYLCASSHRGIHLQGYTFGSGTRLTVV.

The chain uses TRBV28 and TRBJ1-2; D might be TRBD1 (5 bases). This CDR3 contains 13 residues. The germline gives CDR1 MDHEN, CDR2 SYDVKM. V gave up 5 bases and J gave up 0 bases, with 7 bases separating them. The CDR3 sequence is CASSRQTNYGYTF. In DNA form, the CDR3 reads TGTGCCAGCAGTCGACAGACTAACTATGGCTACACCTTC.

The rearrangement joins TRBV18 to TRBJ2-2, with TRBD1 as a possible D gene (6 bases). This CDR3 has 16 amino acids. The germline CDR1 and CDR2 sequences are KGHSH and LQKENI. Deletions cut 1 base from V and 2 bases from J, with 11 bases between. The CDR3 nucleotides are TGTGCCAGCTCACCACTAGGACAGCTCAACACCGGGGAGCTGTTTTTT. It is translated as CASSPLGQLNTGELFF.

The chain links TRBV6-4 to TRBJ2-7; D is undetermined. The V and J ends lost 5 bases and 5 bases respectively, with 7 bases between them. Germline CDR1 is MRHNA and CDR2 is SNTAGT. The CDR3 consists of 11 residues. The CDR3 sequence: CASSFRDEQYF. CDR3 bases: TGTGCCAGCAGTTTCCGGGACGAGCAGTACTTC.

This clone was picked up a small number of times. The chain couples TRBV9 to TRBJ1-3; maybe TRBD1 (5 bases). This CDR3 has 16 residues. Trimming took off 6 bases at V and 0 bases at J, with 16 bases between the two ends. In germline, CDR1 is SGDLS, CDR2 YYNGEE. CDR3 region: CASTSDIGGSGNTIYF. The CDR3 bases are TGTGCCAGCACCTCCGACATCGGGGGCTCTGGAAACACCATATATTTT.

For the CDR3, the DNA is TGTGCCAGCAGCCGAACACCTAGCGGTCTAGCCAAAAACATTCAGTACTTC. As protein: CASSRTPSGLAKNIQYF. V is TRBV14 and J is TRBJ2-4; 7 bases agree with TRBD2. The trim removed 4 bases at V and 0 bases at J, leaving 9 bases unmatched. Germline CDR1 reads SGHDN; CDR2 reads FVKESK. This CDR3 region has 17 residues.

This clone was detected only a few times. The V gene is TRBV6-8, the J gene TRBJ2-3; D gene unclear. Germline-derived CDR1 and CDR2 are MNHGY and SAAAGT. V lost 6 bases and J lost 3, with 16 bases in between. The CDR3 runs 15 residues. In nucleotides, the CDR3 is TGTGCCAGCAGCCAACAGTATACTACGACAGATACGCAGTATTTT. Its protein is CASSQQYTTTDTQYF.

The CDR3 here is CASSRSGTSGRNEQFF. In nucleotides, the CDR3 is TGTGCCAGCAGCCGGAGTGGGACTAGCGGCCGCAATGAGCAGTTCTTC. The J gene is TRBJ2-1, the V gene TRBV28; TRBD2 agrees at 11 bases. The CDR3 consists of 16 residues. Losses at the gene ends were 6 bases for V and 6 bases for J; bases not matched to a gene: 10. Germline CDR1 and CDR2: MDHEN and SYDVKM.

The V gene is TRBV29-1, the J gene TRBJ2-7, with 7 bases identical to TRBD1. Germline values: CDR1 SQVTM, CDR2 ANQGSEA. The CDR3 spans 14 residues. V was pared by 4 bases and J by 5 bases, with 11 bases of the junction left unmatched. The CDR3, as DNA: TGCAGCGTTGCAACACAGGGGTCCAAGAACGAGCAGTACTTC. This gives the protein CSVATQGSKNEQYF.

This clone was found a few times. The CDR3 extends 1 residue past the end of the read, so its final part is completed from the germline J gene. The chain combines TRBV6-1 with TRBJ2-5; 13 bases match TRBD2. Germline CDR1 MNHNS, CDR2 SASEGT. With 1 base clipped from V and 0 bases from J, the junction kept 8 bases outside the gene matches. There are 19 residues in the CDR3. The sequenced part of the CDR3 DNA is TGTGCCAGCAGTGAAGGGGGACTAGCGGGATACGACTACCAAGAGACCCAGTAC. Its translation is CASSEGGLAGYDYQETQY. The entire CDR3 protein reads CASSEGGLAGYDYQETQYF.

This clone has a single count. CDR3 in amino acids: CAWGPPGPTPQHF. The CDR3, as DNA: TGTGCCTGGGGTCCCCCTGGACCGACTCCCCAGCATTTT. The rearrangement links TRBV30 to TRBJ1-5; no reliable D call. CDR3 size: 13 residues. CDR1 is GTSNPN, CDR2 SVGIG, per germline (reference sequence). V lost 5 bases and J lost 10, with 18 bases in between.

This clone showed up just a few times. In DNA, the CDR3 is TGTGCCAGCAGTTTATCCCGACTAGCGGGAGGGCCTAGGTACGAGCAGTACTTC. Its translation: CASSLSRLAGGPRYEQYF. The chain recombines TRBV28 with TRBJ2-7; 14 bases align to TRBD2. CDR3 length equals 18 residues. Trimming cost V 1 base and J 4 bases; bases outside gene matches: 9. Germline assignment: CDR1 MDHEN and CDR2 SYDVKM. Based on the CDR3 plus reference TRBV28 and TRBJ2-7, the full variable domain is DVKVTQSSRYLVKRTGEKVFLECVQDMDHENMFWYRQDPGLGLRLIYFSYDVKMKEKGDIPEGYSVSREKKERFSLILESASTNQTSMYLCASSLSRLAGGPRYEQYFGPGTRLTVT.

The CDR3 bases are TGTGCCAGCAGCTCCGGGACAGGGGCGTACTACGAGCAGTACTTC. Translating it yields CASSSGTGAYYEQYF. The chain employs TRBV11-3 and TRBJ2-7; 10 bases are a match to TRBD1. Germline assignment: CDR1 SGHNT and CDR2 YENEEA. The CDR3 contains 15 residues. V gave up 4 bases and J gave up 3 bases; unmatched junction bases: 6.

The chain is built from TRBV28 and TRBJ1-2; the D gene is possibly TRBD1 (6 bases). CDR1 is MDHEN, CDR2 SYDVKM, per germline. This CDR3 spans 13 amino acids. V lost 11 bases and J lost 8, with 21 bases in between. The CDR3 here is CAHSWGGAKGYTF. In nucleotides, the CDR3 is TGTGCCCACTCTTGGGGGGGGGCGAAAGGCTACACCTTC.

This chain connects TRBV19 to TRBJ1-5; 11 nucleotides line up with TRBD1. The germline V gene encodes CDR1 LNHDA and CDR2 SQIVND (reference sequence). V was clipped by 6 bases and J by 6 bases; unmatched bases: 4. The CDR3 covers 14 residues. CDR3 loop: CASRMGTGGQPQHF. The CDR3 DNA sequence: TGTGCCAGTAGAATGGGGACAGGGGGTCAGCCCCAGCATTTT. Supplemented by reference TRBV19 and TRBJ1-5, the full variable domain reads DGGITQSPKYLFRKEGQNVTLSCEQNLNHDAMYWYRQDPGQGLRLIYYSQIVNDFQKGDIAEGYSVSREKKESFPLTVTSAQKNPTAFYLCASRMGTGGQPQHFGDGTRLSIL.

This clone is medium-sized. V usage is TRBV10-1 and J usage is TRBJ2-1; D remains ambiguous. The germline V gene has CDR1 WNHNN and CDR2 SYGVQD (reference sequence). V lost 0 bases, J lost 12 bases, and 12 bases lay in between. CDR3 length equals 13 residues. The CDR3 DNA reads TGCGCCAGCAGTGAGTCGAACTCCCCAAGGCAGTTCTTC. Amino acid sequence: CASSESNSPRQFF.

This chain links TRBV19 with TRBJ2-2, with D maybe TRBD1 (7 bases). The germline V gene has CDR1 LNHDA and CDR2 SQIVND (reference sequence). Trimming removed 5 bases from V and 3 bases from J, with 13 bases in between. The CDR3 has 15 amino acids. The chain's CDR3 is CASSRGGGDTGELFF. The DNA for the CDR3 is TGTGCCAGTAGTCGAGGGGGCGGGGACACCGGGGAGCTGTTTTTT.

CDR3 in DNA: TGTGCCAGCAGCTTATCAGGGCTAGCGGGAGCGGGCACCGGGGAGCTGTTTTTT. This gives the protein CASSLSGLAGAGTGELFF. The chain combines TRBV11-3 with TRBJ2-2, with 10 bases identical to TRBD2. The V gene's germline CDR1 is SGHNT and CDR2 YENEEA. Trimming at V came to 2 bases and at J to 4 bases, leaving 10 bases not matched to a gene. This CDR3 comprises 18 residues.

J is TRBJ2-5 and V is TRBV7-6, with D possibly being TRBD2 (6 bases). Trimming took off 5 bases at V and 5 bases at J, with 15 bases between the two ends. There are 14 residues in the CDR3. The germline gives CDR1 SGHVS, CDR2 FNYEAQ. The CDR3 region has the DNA TGTGCCAGCAGCGTCGGGACTGGCGGGGAGACCCAGTACTTC. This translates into CASSVGTGGETQYF.

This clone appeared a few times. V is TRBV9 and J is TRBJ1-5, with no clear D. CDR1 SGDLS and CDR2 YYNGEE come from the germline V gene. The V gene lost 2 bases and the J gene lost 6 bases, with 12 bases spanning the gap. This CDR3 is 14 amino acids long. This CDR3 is CASSVNAAPQPQHF. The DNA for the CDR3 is TGTGCCAGCAGCGTGAACGCAGCACCTCAGCCCCAGCATTTT.